This T cell receptor (beta chain) was sequenced during a study of T cells after yellow fever vaccination. Study-wide context: Fractions with few cells were prepared using SMART-Seq v4 Ultra Low Input.

TCRdb redid the calling of the 5' RACE reads with MiXCR, one entry per CDR3 protein. This sample yields 100,000 to 150,000 distinct CDR3 sequences, of which approximately 8.4% are seen a single time; 40% belongs to the top ten. Trimming removed 5 bases from V and 2 bases from J; junction bases left unmatched: 9. CDR3 length equals 15 residues. Germline assignment: CDR1 SEHNR and CDR2 FQNEAQ (reference sequence). Of note for this clonotype: Its antigen remains unidentified.

Broader study findings: There was a small share of clonotypes that showed up in both the CD4 and CD8 compartments.

The sequence came from a man between 18 and 35 years old who received the YFV17D yellow fever vaccine. The starting material was CD8+ T cells sorted from PBMCs, obtained on the day of the yellow fever booster vaccination. V and J are TRBV7-9 and TRBJ2-7; 7 positions match TRBD1. The CDR3 sequence: CASSITGVDPYEQYF. The CDR3 nucleotides read TGTGCCAGCAGCATTACAGGGGTTGATCCCTACGAGCAGTACTTC.